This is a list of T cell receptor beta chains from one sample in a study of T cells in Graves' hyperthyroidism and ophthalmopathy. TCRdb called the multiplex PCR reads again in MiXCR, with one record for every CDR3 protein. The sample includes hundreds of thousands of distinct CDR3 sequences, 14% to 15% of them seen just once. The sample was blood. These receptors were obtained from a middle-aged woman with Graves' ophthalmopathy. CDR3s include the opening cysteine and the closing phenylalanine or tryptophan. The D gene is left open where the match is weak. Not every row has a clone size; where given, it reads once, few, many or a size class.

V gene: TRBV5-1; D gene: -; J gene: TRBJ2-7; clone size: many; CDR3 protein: CASSPAGTSFYEQYF; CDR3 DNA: TGCGCCAGCAGCCCCGCCGGGACATCCTTCTACGAGCAGTACTTC
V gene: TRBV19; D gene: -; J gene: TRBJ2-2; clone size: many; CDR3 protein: CASRKAAGLEDTGELFF; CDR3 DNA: TGTGCCAGTAGAAAAGCGGCCGGCTTGGAGGACACCGGGGAGCTGTTTTTT
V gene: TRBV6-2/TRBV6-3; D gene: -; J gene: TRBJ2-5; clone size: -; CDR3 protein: CASSRTLGLETQYF; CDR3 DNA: TGTGCCAGCAGTCGGACGCTAGGGTTGGAGACCCAGTACTTC
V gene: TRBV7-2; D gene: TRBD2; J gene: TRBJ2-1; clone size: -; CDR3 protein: CASSLFGTRNNEQFF; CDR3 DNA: TGTGCCAGCAGCTTATTCGGGACTAGAAACAATGAGCAGTTCTTC
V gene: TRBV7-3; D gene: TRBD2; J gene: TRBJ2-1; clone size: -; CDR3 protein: CASSFGLAGVFNEQFF; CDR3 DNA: TGTGCCAGCAGCTTTGGACTAGCGGGAGTCTTCAATGAGCAGTTCTTC
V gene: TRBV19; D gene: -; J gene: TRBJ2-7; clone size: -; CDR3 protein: CASSTRDGIFYEQYF; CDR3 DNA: TGTGCCAGTAGTACCCGGGACGGGATCTTCTACGAGCAGTACTTC
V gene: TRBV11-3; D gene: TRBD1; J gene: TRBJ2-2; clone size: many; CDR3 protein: CASSQGQEDTGELFF; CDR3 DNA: TGTGCCAGCAGCCAGGGACAGGAGGACACCGGGGAGCTGTTTTTT
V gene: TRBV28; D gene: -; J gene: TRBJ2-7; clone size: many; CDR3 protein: CASSPGDDEQYF; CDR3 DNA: TGTGCCAGCTCCCCGGGGGACGACGAGCAGTACTTC
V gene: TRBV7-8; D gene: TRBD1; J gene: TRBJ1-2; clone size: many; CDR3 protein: CASSLLQGANYGYTF; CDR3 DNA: TGTGCCAGCAGCTTACTGCAGGGGGCTAACTATGGCTACACCTTC
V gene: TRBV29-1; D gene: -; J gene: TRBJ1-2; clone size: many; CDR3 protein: CSARTEYYGYTF; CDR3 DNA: TGCAGCGCGCGAACAGAGTACTATGGCTACACCTTC
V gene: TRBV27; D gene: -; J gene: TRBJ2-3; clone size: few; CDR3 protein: CASSPKTLPTQYF; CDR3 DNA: TGTGCCAGCAGTCCGAAGACTCTGCCTACGCAGTATTTT
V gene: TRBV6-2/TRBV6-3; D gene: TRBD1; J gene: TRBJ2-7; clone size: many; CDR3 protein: CASSYSPGQGFDEQYF; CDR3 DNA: TGTGCCAGCAGTTATTCCCCGGGACAGGGGTTCGACGAGCAGTACTTC
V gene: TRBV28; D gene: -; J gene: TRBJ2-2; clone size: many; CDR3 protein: CASSLPGGELFF; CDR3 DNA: TGTGCCAGCAGTCTTCCCGGTGGGGAGCTGTTTTTT
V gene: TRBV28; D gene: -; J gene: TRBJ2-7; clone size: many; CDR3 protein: CASTVGAYEQYF; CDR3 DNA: TGTGCCAGCACCGTCGGAGCCTACGAGCAGTACTTC
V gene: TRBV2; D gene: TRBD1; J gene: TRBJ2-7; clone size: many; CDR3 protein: CASQQGAYEQYF; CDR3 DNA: TGTGCCAGCCAGCAGGGGGCCTACGAGCAGTACTTC
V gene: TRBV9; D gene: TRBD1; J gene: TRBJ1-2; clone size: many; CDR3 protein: CASSVMGQGAGYTF; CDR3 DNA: TGTGCCAGCAGCGTGATGGGACAGGGGGCAGGCTACACCTTC
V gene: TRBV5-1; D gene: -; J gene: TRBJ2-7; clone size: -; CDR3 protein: CASSLAGAETYEQYF; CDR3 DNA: TGCGCCAGCAGCTTGGCCGGGGCGGAGACCTACGAGCAGTACTTC
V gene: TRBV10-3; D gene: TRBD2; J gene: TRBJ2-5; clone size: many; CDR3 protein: CAISDSRAGGQETQYF; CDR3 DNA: TGTGCCATCAGTGATTCCCGAGCGGGAGGGCAAGAGACCCAGTACTTC
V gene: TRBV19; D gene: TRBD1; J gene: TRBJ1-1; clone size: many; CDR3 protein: CASSLPYNRGMNTEAFF; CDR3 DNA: TGTGCCAGTAGTCTACCCTATAACAGGGGTATGAACACTGAAGCTTTCTTT
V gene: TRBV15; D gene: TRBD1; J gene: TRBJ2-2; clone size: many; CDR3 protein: CATSSWDREGTGELFF; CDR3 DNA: TGTGCCACCAGCAGCTGGGACAGGGAGGGCACCGGGGAGCTGTTTTTT
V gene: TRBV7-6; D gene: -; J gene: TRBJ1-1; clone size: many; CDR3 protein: CASSSGTSTEAFF; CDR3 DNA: TGTGCCAGCAGTTCCGGCACCTCCACTGAAGCTTTCTTT
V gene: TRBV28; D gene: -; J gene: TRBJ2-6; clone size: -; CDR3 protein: CASRPSGAGANVLTF; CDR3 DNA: TGTGCCAGCAGACCATCAGGGGCTGGGGCCAACGTCCTGACTTTC
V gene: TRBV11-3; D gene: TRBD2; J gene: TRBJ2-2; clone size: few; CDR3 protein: CASSWRGGELFF; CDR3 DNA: TGTGCCAGCAGCTGGCGGGGGGGGGAGCTGTTTTTT
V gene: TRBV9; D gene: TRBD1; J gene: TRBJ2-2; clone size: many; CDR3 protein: CASSFRTGEDGELFF; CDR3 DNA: TGTGCCAGCAGCTTCCGGACAGGGGAGGACGGGGAGCTGTTTTTT
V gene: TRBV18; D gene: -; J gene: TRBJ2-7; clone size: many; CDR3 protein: CASSPQDRTYEQYF; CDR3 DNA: TGTGCCAGCTCACCACAGGACAGAACCTACGAGCAGTACTTC
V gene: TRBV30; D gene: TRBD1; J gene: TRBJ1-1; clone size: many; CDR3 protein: CAWTPGQGAYTEAFF; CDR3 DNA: TGTGCCTGGACCCCGGGACAGGGGGCATACACTGAAGCTTTCTTT
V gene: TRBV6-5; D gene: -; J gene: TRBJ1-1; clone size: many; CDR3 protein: CASRVVMNTEAFF; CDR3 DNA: TGTGCCAGCAGGGTCGTTATGAACACTGAAGCTTTCTTT
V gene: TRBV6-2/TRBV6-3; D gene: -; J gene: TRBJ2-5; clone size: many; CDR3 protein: CASSGQAQETQYF; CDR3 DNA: TGTGCCAGCAGTGGACAAGCACAAGAGACCCAGTACTTC
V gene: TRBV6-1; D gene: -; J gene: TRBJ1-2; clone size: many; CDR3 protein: CASCLGKAGDYGYTF; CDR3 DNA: TGTGCCAGCTGTCTCGGAAAGGCAGGGGACTATGGCTACACCTTC
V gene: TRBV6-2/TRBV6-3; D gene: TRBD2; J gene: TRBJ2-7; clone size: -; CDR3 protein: CASSYPGLAGPGVQYF; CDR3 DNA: TGTGCCAGCAGTTACCCGGGACTAGCGGGGCCCGGCGTGCAGTACTTC
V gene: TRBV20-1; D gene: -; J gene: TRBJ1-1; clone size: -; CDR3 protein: CRAPLGDTEAFF; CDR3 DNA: TGCCGCGCCCCCTTGGGGGACACTGAAGCTTTCTTT
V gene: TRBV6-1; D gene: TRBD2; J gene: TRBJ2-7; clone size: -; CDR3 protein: CASTIKAGASDEQYF; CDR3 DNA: TGTGCCAGCACAATCAAAGCGGGAGCGTCCGACGAGCAGTACTTC
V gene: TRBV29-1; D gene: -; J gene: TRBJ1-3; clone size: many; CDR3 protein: CSVAGTGSGNTIYF; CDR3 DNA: TGCAGCGTTGCTGGGACGGGCTCTGGAAACACCATATATTTT
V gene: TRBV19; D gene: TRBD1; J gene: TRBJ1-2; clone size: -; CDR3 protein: CASSPPDRGGVGYTF; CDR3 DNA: TGTGCCAGTAGTCCCCCGGACAGGGGTGGAGTTGGCTACACCTTC
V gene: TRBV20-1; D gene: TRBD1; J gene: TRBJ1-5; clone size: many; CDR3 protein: CSARTGVLQPQHF; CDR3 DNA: TGCAGTGCTCGGACAGGGGTTCTTCAGCCCCAGCATTTT
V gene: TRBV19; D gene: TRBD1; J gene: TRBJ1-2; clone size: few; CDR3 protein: CASSRQGSGYTF; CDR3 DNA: TGTGCCAGTAGTAGACAGGGGTCTGGCTACACCTTC
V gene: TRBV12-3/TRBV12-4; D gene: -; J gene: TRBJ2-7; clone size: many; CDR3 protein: CASRGPVGEQYF; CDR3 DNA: TGTGCCAGCAGAGGGCCGGTCGGCGAGCAGTACTTC
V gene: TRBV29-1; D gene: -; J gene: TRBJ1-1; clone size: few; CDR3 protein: CSVEDRGQDTEAFF; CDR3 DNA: TGCAGCGTTGAAGATCGGGGGCAGGACACTGAAGCTTTCTTT
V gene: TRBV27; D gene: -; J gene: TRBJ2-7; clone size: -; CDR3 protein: CASSFFGGYEQYF; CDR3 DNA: TGTGCCAGCAGTTTCTTTGGGGGGTACGAGCAGTACTTC
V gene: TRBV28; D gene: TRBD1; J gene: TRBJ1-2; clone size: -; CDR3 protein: CASSRTGVSNYGYTF; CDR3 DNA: TGTGCCAGCAGTCGGACAGGGGTTTCTAACTATGGCTACACCTTC
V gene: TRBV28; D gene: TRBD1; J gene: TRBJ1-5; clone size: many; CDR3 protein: CASLTGTGVGYPQHF; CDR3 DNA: TGTGCCAGCCTAACCGGGACAGGGGTAGGATACCCCCAGCATTTT
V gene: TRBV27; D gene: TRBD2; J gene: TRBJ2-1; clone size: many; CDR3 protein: CASSLPRERPYNEQFF; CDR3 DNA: TGTGCCAGCAGTTTGCCGCGGGAGCGGCCCTACAATGAGCAGTTCTTC
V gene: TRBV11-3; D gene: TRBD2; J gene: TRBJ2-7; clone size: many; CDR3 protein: CASSQRSSGMGLSYEQYF; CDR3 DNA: TGTGCCAGCAGCCAAAGGTCTAGCGGGATGGGACTCTCCTACGAGCAGTACTTC
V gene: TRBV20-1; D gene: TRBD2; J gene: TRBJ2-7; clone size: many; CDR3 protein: CSARRVGGRAGEQYF; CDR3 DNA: TGCAGTGCTAGAAGGGTAGGCGGGAGAGCTGGGGAGCAGTACTTC
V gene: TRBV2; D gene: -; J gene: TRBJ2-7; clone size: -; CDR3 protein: CARSGGGDEQYF; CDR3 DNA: TGTGCCAGAAGTGGTGGGGGCGACGAGCAGTACTTC